This passage covers 13 T cell receptor beta chains from one sample sequenced in a study of OX40 agonist ivuxolimab in advanced cancers. Sequencing was performed with immunoSEQ multiplex PCR; in TCRdb, only in-frame clones are kept and a portion is missing. The sample yields some 46,000 clones, about 80% seen once. Sequenced here: CD4+ or CD8+ T cells sorted from blood, sampled in a trial of the OX40 agonist ivuxolimab. Source of these receptors: an adult with an advanced solid tumor such as melanoma, head and neck, liver or kidney cancer.

This chain links TRBV12-5 with TRBJ1-4; D might be TRBD1 (5 bases). V shed 0 bases and J shed 8 bases, with 7 bases lying between them. Looked up from germline, CDR1 is LGHNT and CDR2 is FRNRAP. CDR3 length equals 13 residues. The CDR3 region has the DNA TGTGCTAGTGGTTTGGTAGGGACGGAAAAACTGTTTTTT. Protein sequence: CASGLVGTEKLFF.

The rearrangement joins TRBV19 to TRBJ1-1; TRBD1 might be the D (6 bases). This CDR3 contains 13 residues. Germline V CDR1 and CDR2: LNHDA, SQIVND (reference sequence). V was shortened by 3 bases and J by 1 base, with 6 bases between the two germline ends. CDR3 in DNA: TGTGCCAGTAGTATCAGGGGGAACACTGAAGCTTTCTTT. Translated, it gives CASSIRGNTEAFF.

The chain couples TRBV30 to TRBJ2-7, with 14 bases that match TRBD2. Germline CDR1 GTSNPN, CDR2 SVGIG (reference sequence). The V segment lost 7 bases and the J segment 0 bases; nucleotides outside the gene matches: 8. The CDR3 loop spans 16 amino acids. CDR3 in DNA: TGTGCCTTTTCCGGGACTAGCGGGAGAAGCTCCTACGAGCAGTACTTC. Protein sequence: CAFSGTSGRSSYEQYF.

The chain joins TRBV6-5 to TRBJ2-3, with D possibly matching TRBD1 (6 bases). There are 15 residues in the CDR3. Germline-derived CDR1 and CDR2 are MNHEY and SVGAGI. V was pared by 5 bases and J by 0 bases, with 12 bases between. In DNA form, the CDR3 reads TGTGCCAGCAGTCCGGGACATAGGAGCACAGATACGCAGTATTTT. Translating it yields CASSPGHRSTDTQYF.

This sequence joins TRBV19 and TRBJ1-1, with 7 bases aligning to TRBD1. CDR1 and CDR2 (germline): LNHDA, SQIVND (reference sequence). CDR3 size: 16 residues. Trimming took 6 bases from V and 6 from J; bases not matched to a gene: 16. CDR3 loop: CASSNKKGQGGSEAFF. The CDR3 DNA reads TGTGCCAGTAGCAATAAAAAGGGCCAGGGGGGATCTGAAGCTTTCTTT.

The rearrangement links TRBV5-8 to TRBJ2-5, with a weak D call TRBD2 (6 bases). V lost 1 base, J lost 0 bases, and 10 bases lay in between. The CDR3 spans 15 residues. CDR1 is SGHTS and CDR2 is YDEGEE in the germline V gene. The DNA of the CDR3 is TGTGCCAGCAGCTTGATGGGGGGAGACCAAGAGACCCAGTACTTC. Amino acid sequence: CASSLMGGDQETQYF.

This clone was counted a few times. The chain has TRBV28 and TRBJ2-3, with D perhaps TRBD2 (5 bases). Germline V lookup: CDR1 MDHEN, CDR2 SYDVKM. Trimming shortened V by 5 bases and J by 3 bases, and 15 bases separated the two germline ends. The CDR3 has 15 amino acids. The CDR3 spells CASSPKQRSTDTQYF. The CDR3 DNA is TGTGCCAGCAGTCCTAAACAGCGGAGTACAGATACGCAGTATTTT.

This sequence joins TRBV7-2 and TRBJ2-7; possible D gene TRBD2, 6 bases. CDR1 and CDR2 (germline): SGHTA, FQGNSA. Trimming pared 6 bases from V and 2 bases from J, leaving 11 bases between. There are 13 residues in the CDR3. CDR3 in amino acids: CASRGRSPYEQYF. In DNA form, the CDR3 reads TGTGCCAGCAGAGGGAGGTCCCCCTACGAGCAGTACTTC.

V and J are TRBV29-1 and TRBJ2-3, with TRBD1 matching 9 bases. The CDR3 is made up of 14 amino acids. Germline values: CDR1 SQVTM, CDR2 ANQGSEA. V gave up 7 bases and J gave up 1 base; unmatched junction bases: 6. CDR3 DNA sequence: TGCAGCGCATCCCGGGACAGGGGCACAGATACGCAGTATTTT. It specifies CSASRDRGTDTQYF.

DNA of the CDR3: TGTGCCAGTAGTGTCCAAACCGGGACTCTAGGAGGGCCCCAGCATTTT. Translated: CASSVQTGTLGGPQHF. The chain combines TRBV19 with TRBJ1-5; D may be TRBD1 (5 bases). V was pared by 5 bases and J by 9 bases, with 23 bases between. The CDR3 runs to 16 residues. Germline values: CDR1 LNHDA, CDR2 SQIVND (reference sequence).

The chain has TRBV27 and TRBJ2-5; D not resolved. The CDR3 has 12 residues. The V gene lost 5 bases and the J gene lost 4 bases, with 8 bases spanning the gap. The germline V gene has CDR1 MNHEY and CDR2 SMNVEV (reference sequence). CDR3 sequence (DNA): TGTGCCAGCAGTCCCTCGGGAGAGACCCAGTACTTC. Translating it yields CASSPSGETQYF.

The chain couples TRBV5-1 to TRBJ2-7, with 8 bases matching TRBD1. CDR1 SGHRS and CDR2 YFSETQ come from the germline V gene. V trimming: 0 bases; J trimming: 3 bases; junction bases outside the gene matches: 8. This CDR3 is built from 16 residues. CDR3 sequence (DNA): TGCGCCAGCAGCTTGGGGGGTGACAGGGGTCACTACGAGCAGTACTTC. This translates into CASSLGGDRGHYEQYF.

On this clone itself: Germline and junction disagree at one end, which may indicate a read error. V usage is TRBV5-4 and J usage is TRBJ2-7; D possibly corresponds to TRBD2 (7 bases). There are 14 residues in the CDR3. Germline lookup yields CDR1 SGHNT and CDR2 YYREEE (reference sequence). The CDR3 reads CASSSTLGGDEQYF. The CDR3 DNA sequence: TGTGCGAGCAGCTCTACCCTAGGGGGGGACGAGCAGTACTTC.